This TCR beta chain was recorded in a study of siplizumab effects on memory and regulatory T cells. The assay was immunoSEQ multiplex PCR, and TCRdb's table has in-frame clones only and misses some. There are more than 95,000 clones in the sample; 93% occur only once, and 0.55% to 0.7% lies in the top ten. CDR1 MRHNA and CDR2 SNTAGT come from the germline V gene. The length of the CDR3 is 15 residues. V was cut by 6 bases and J by 2 bases, with 17 bases left in between. This receptor was taken from a human donor in good health. The chain joins TRBV6-4 to TRBJ2-7; D possibly matches TRBD1 or TRBD2 (5 bases each). Material: Tregs sorted from blood. The CDR3 loop reads CASRRHSSGPYEQYF. The CDR3 DNA reads TGTGCCAGCAGACGACACTCCTCGGGGCCCTACGAGCAGTACTTC.